The subject of this entry is one T cell receptor (beta chain). RNA was extracted with the RNeasy kit, and a quantity of roughly 0.5 to 1 ug was reverse transcribed using random hexamers. From the immunoSEQ multiplex PCR reads, TCRdb called clonotypes with MiXCR, one entry per CDR3 protein. The sample carries about 81,000 distinct CDR3 sequences, 90% to 95% recorded once. The data derive from a study of CD8 T cells in Susac syndrome. V shed 0 bases and J shed 5 bases, with 10 bases lying between them. Looked up from germline, CDR1 is SGHRS and CDR2 is YFSETQ. The CDR3 runs 14 residues. The J gene is TRBJ2-3, the V gene TRBV5-1, with D possibly being TRBD2 (5 bases). The sample consisted of CD8+ T cells from PBMCs. This clonotype was sampled from a human donor with Susac syndrome. The CDR3 region has the DNA TGCGCCAGCAGCTTGGCCGGGGTTAGAGATACGCAGTATTTT. Protein sequence: CASSLAGVRDTQYF.